The clone carrying this T cell receptor (beta chain) came up a few times. The antigen is undetermined. All of the isolated RNA was reverse transcribed, so expressed TCRB transcripts were sequenced. Method: immunoSEQ multiplex PCR; TCRdb's copy keeps in-frame clones and lacks some. The data contain 310,000 or so clones, about 15% of them singletons. This sample is part of a study of beta chain features in type 1 diabetes. Trimming removed 11 bases at V and 6 bases at J, with 23 bases between. Germline values: CDR1 SGHVS, CDR2 FNYEAQ. The CDR3 has 14 amino acids. Study-wide results and caveats: Cells with high TCR expression could be over-represented when cDNA is sequenced. Type 1 diabetes patients had TCRB CDR3s that were shorter (moderately but significantly so) in all four CD4+ subsets.

It was via CD45RO/CCR7/CD25/CD127/CD95/CD27 that CD4+ naive, central memory, regulatory and stem cell-like memory cells were sorted. Sequenced material: naive CD4+ T cells from blood. The rearrangement joins TRBV7-6 to TRBJ2-7; a weak D match, TRBD2 (6 bases). This clonotype originated in a man aged 18 to 35 with type 1 diabetes. Here the CDR3 reads CALKPTYGSVEQYF. For the CDR3, the DNA is TGTGCCTTAAAGCCGACGTACGGGAGCGTCGAGCAGTACTTC. Based on the CDR3 plus reference TRBV7-6 and TRBJ2-7, the full variable domain is GAGVSQSPRYKVTKRGQDVALRCDPISGHVSLYWYRQALGQGPEFLTYFNYEAQQDKSGLPNDRFSAERPEGSISTLTIQRTEQRDSAMYRCALKPTYGSVEQYFGPGTRLTVT.